This T cell receptor beta chain was retrieved from a study of Ad26.COV2.S vaccination and SARS-CoV-2 variants. Study overall: Once or twice, 56 days apart, Ad26.COV2.S was delivered intramuscularly.

The treatment here: 15 to 20 received Ad26.COV2.S at low or high dose, single or two shots; 5 received placebo; per-sample allocation not given. Day 63 after the first injection of vaccine or placebo was the sampling time. Ad26.COV2.S expressed prefusion-stabilized spike from the original Wuhan strain. The CDR3 spans 14 residues. V was pared by 3 bases and J by 6 bases, with 17 bases between. Germline V gives CDR1 DFQATT, CDR2 SNEGSKA (reference sequence). Using immunoSEQ multiplex PCR, the repertoire was profiled, and TCRdb retains in-frame clones only, with some absent. The repertoire holds a few hundred thousand clones, around 90% seen once, with more than 9% in the top ten.

The V gene is TRBV20-1, the J gene TRBJ1-2; possible D gene TRBD1, 5 bases. The receptor's source is a person aged 18-60 years who received the Ad26.COV2.S COVID-19 vaccine or a placebo. The specimen comprised peripheral blood, sampled in a trial of Ad26.COV2.S vaccine versus placebo. CDR3 nucleotides: TGCAGTGCTAGTGACGAGTGGGGGATTGATGGCTACACCTTC. Its translation is CSASDEWGIDGYTF.